This T cell receptor beta chain was found in a study of CD8 T cells in ankylosing spondylitis (dated by TCRdb to about 2017). General notes on the study: To find TCR variants linked to disease, the study profiled T cell receptor beta repertoires in ankylosing spondylitis patients and healthy donors. In total, the full study cohort was made up of roughly 110 healthy donors and about two dozen ankylosing spondylitis patients. Peripheral blood samples were taken, and synovial fluid was additionally collected from ankylosing spondylitis patients. What the study reported, not specific to this receptor: A CD8+ phenotype was shown by the disease-linked clones, which were found at relatively low frequencies in peripheral blood. Some TCR beta motif variants had previously been reported in synovial fluid and blood of reactive arthritis patients, which suggested common disease-initiation mechanisms. Blood from ankylosing spondylitis patients appeared to be characterized by a TCR beta motif composed of about eight highly homologous amino acid variants. The disease-linked clones were reported to be significantly enriched in matched synovial fluid samples from ankylosing spondylitis patients.

Instrument on record: Illumina HiSeq 2500. TCR beta libraries were prepared by quantitative 5'-RACE with molecular barcodes. The paper's processing steps were these. Disease-linked TCR variants were identified with a new computational method built on a probabilistic model of VDJ rearrangement. The public reads were reprocessed in TCRdb via fastp at Q25 and MiXCR, keeping in-frame beta chains. One record per CDR3 amino acid sequence lists the most common genes and DNA. The authors' filters were not applied to this entry. The sample has about 540,000 distinct CDR3 sequences on record, roughly 13% of them singletons. The ten biggest clones cover under 7.5% of the sample. From cysteine to phenylalanine, the CDR3 is 14 amino acids long. Only the CDR3 portion is preserved as DNA: 42 bases, with reading frame beginning at the first base. V is shortened by 5 bases, J by 5 bases, and the region joining them spans 12 bases.

This clonotype appeared a few times. Its antigen is not yet known. No per-base quality is available; no much larger clone lies one base away. The specimen sequenced was blood, either unsorted or a sorted T cell fraction (not recorded which). The clonotype originates from a male donor with ankylosing spondylitis. Recombination connected TRBV12-3 or TRBV12-4 to TRBJ1-4; the D segment could be TRBD1, given 5 matching bases. The CDR3 has the sequence CASSPTALNEKLFF. The nucleotide sequence reads TGTGCCAGCAGTCCGACAGCCTTGAATGAAAAACTGTTTTTT.